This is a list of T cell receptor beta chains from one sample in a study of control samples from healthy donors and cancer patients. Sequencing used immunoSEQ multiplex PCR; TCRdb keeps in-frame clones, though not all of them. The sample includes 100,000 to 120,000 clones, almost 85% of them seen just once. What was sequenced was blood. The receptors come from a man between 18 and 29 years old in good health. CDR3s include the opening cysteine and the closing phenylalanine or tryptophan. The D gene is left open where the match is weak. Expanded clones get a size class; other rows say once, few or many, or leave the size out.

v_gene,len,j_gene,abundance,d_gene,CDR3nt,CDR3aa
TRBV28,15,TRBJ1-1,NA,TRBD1,TGTGCCAGCAGCCTGATGACAGGGGGATGGACTGAAGCTTTCTTT,CASSLMTGGWTEAFF
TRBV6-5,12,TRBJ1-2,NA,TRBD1,TGTGCCAGCAGCCAGGACAGGAGTGGCTACACCTTC,CASSQDRSGYTF
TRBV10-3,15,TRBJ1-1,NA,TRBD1,TGTGCCATCAGTGAGCGAGGACAGGGAAGCACTGAAGCTTTCTTT,CAISERGQGSTEAFF
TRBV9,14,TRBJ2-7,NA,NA,TGTGCCAGCAGCGTGGGTCCCTTCACTTACGAGCAGTACTTC,CASSVGPFTYEQYF
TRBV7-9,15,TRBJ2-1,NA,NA,TGTGCCAGCAGCTTTCCCAAGAGGGCTTACAATGAGCAGTTCTTC,CASSFPKRAYNEQFF
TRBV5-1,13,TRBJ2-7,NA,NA,TGCGCCAGCAGCTGGGGACCTAACTACGAGCAGTACTTC,CASSWGPNYEQYF
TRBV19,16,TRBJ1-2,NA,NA,TGTGCCAGTACCCCCCCCAGGGGCGAAGCTAACTATGGCTACACCTTC,CASTPPRGEANYGYTF
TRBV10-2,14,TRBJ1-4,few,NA,TGCGCCAGCAGCCTGACTCCTAGGGCTGAAAAACTGTTTTTT,CASSLTPRAEKLFF
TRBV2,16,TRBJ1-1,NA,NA,TGTGCCAGCAGTGAAGCGCTGAACAGGGCGAACACTGAAGCTTTCTTT,CASSEALNRANTEAFF
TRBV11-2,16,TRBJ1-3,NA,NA,TGTGCCAGCAGCTTATCTCAGGGGTACTCTGGAAACACCATATATTTT,CASSLSQGYSGNTIYF
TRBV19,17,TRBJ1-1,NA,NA,TGTGCCAGTACCACCCGTGGGGAGTCGGGGAGAGGGACTGAAGCTTTCTTT,CASTTRGESGRGTEAFF
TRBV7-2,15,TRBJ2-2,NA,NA,TGTGCCAGCAGCTTAGACCCGGGGTACACCGGGGAGCTGTTTTTT,CASSLDPGYTGELFF
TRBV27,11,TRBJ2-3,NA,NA,TGTGCCAGCGCCGAGTTAGATACGCAGTATTTT,CASAELDTQYF
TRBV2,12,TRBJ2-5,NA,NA,TGTGCCAGCTCGAATCGAGGGGAGACCCAGTACTTC,CASSNRGETQYF
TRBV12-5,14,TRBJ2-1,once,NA,TGTGCTAGTGGTTTGTCTGGGGGCTTCAATGAGCAGTTCTTC,CASGLSGGFNEQFF
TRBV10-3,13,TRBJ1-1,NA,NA,TGTGCCATCAGCAGACAGAAGAACACTGAAGCTTTCTTT,CAISRQKNTEAFF
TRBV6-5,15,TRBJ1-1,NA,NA,TGTGCCAGCAGTTACAGTGGGGCAGCGAACACTGAAGCTTTCTTT,CASSYSGAANTEAFF
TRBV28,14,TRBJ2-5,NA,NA,TGTGCCAGCAGTTTAAGGTCCCCAATGGAGACCCAGTACTTC,CASSLRSPMETQYF
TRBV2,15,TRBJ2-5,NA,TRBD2,TGTGCCAGCAGTCCAGGACTAGCGGGGCAAGAGACCCAGTACTTC,CASSPGLAGQETQYF
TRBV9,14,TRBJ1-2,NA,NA,TGTGCCAGCAGCGCCGGCCGGGGGACTGGTGGCTACACCTTC,CASSAGRGTGGYTF
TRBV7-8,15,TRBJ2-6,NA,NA,TGTGCCAGCAGCTTAGAGACAGCTGGGGCCAACGTCCTGACTTTC,CASSLETAGANVLTF
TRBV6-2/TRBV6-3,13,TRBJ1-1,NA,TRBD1,TGTGCCAGCAGTTACGCAGGGGGAACTGAAGCTTTCTTT,CASSYAGGTEAFF
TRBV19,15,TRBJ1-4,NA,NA,TGTGCCAGTAGTTTTTCTAGACAGGAGAATGAAAAACTGTTTTTT,CASSFSRQENEKLFF
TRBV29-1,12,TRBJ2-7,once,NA,TGCAGCGTTTCCACAGGCGGCTACGAGCAGTACTTC,CSVSTGGYEQYF
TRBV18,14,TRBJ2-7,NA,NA,TGTGCCAGCTCACCACCGGGACGGATGTACGAGCAGTACTTC,CASSPPGRMYEQYF
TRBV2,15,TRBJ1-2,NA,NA,TGTGCCAGCTCCCTAATGGGGGGCTGGGGAGACGGCTACACCTTC,CASSLMGGWGDGYTF
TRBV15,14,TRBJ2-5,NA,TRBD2,TGTGCCACCAGCAGGCTCGGGGGGGGAGAGACCCAGTACTTC,CATSRLGGGETQYF
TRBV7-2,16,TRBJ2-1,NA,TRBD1,TGTGCCAGCAGCGCCCGGACAGGGCCGGCCTACAATGAGCAGTTCTTC,CASSARTGPAYNEQFF
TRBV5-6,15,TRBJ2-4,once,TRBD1,TGTGCCAGCAGCGGCCGGGACAGGGTCAAAAACATTCAGTACTTC,CASSGRDRVKNIQYF
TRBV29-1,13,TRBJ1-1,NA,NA,TGCAGCGGCAAGGGCGGAGGAGTCACTGAAGCTTTCTTT,CSGKGGGVTEAFF
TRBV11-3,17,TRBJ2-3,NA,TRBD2,TGTGCCAGCAGCGCCCGGACTAGCGGGGGTCGCACAGATACGCAGTATTTT,CASSARTSGGRTDTQYF
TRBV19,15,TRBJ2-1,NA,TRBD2,TGTGCCAGTAGTCGGACTAGCGGGGGGGCAAATGAGCAGTTCTTC,CASSRTSGGANEQFF
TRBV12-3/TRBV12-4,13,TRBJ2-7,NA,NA,TGTGCCAGCAGTCGAAGTGGGCCCAGGGAGCAGTACTTC,CASSRSGPREQYF
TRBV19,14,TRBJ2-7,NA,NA,TGTGCCAGTAGTATAGGGTCGGTAGGCTACGAGCAGTACTTC,CASSIGSVGYEQYF
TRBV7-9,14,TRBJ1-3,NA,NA,TGTGCCAGCAGCTTAGCCGGCTCTGGAAACACCATATATTTT,CASSLAGSGNTIYF
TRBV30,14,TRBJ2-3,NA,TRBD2,TGTGCCTCTAGCGGGGGGCATTCCACAGATACGCAGTATTTT,CASSGGHSTDTQYF
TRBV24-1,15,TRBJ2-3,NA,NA,TGTGCCACCAGTGATTTGCTGGACAGCACAGATACGCAGTATTTT,CATSDLLDSTDTQYF
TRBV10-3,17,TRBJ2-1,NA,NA,TGTGCCATCAGTGAGGTGGTAGGGGTCGATCTTGGCAATGAGCAGTTCTTC,CAISEVVGVDLGNEQFF
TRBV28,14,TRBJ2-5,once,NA,TGTGCCAGCAGTTTATTCCAGGGACAAGAGACCCAGTACTTC,CASSLFQGQETQYF
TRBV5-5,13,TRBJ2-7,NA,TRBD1,TGTGCCAGCAGCACACAGGGGTCCTACGAGCAGTACTTC,CASSTQGSYEQYF
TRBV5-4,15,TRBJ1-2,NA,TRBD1,TGTGCCAGCAGTCCCCTAGGGACAGGGAAGAGTGGCTACACCTTC,CASSPLGTGKSGYTF
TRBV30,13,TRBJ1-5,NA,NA,TGTGCCTGGAGCTGGGGGTCCAATCAGCCCCAGCATTTT,CAWSWGSNQPQHF
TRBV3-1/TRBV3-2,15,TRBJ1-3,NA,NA,TGTGCCAGCAGCCGGGGGGGCTTACCTGGAAACACCATATATTTT,CASSRGGLPGNTIYF